The 28 T cell receptor beta chains presented below share a single source sample, sequenced in a study of blood T cell repertoires in COVID-19. Sequenced by immunoSEQ multiplex PCR; TCRdb stores in-frame clones only, minus some. Of 240,000 or so clones in the sample, about four fifths were seen once. Sequenced material: peripheral blood. These receptors all come from a woman older than 75 with COVID-19, enrolled during active disease.

The gene calls are TRBV2 and TRBJ1-4, with 8 bases identical to TRBD1. The CDR3 is 14 residues long. In germline, CDR1 is SNHLY, CDR2 FYNNEI. Unmatched junction bases numbered 4, after V lost 3 bases and J lost 7 bases. The CDR3 protein is CASSDRGQGEKLFF. The CDR3, as DNA: TGTGCCAGCAGTGACAGGGGGCAGGGTGAAAAACTGTTTTTT.

The chain uses TRBV6-1 and TRBJ1-5; D gene uncertain. Germline CDR1 MNHNS, CDR2 SASEGT. V dropped 2 bases and J dropped 0 bases, with 14 bases sitting between them. This CDR3 is 17 amino acids long. The CDR3 spells CASSEKQASHSNQPQHF. In DNA, the CDR3 is TGTGCCAGCAGTGAAAAGCAGGCTTCACATAGCAATCAGCCCCAGCATTTT.

The chain joins TRBV6-2 or TRBV6-3 to TRBJ2-1; 7 bases match TRBD2. V shed 2 bases, J shed 3 bases, and the junction held 4 bases outside the gene matches. The CDR3 totals 15 residues. Germline V CDR1 and CDR2: MNHEY, SVGEGT. The chain's CDR3 is CASSYNLAVYNEQFF. The CDR3, as DNA: TGTGCCAGCAGTTACAATCTAGCGGTCTACAATGAGCAGTTCTTC.

The rearrangement joins TRBV18 to TRBJ2-5; TRBD2 aligns across 8 bases. Germline CDR1 is KGHSH and CDR2 is LQKENI. J lost 4 bases, V lost 2 bases, and 3 bases had no gene match. The CDR3 is 14 residues long. The CDR3 sequence: CASSPFAGGETQYF. Written as DNA, the CDR3 is TGTGCCAGCTCACCATTCGCGGGAGGAGAGACCCAGTACTTC.

On this clone: The germline gene is not matched at one end of the junction; a read error may be the cause. V and J are TRBV3-1 (or the pseudogene TRBV3-2) and TRBJ2-2; D possibly corresponds to TRBD2 (6 bases). The CDR3 loop spans 13 amino acids. The germline V gene has CDR1 LGHDT and CDR2 YNNKEL (reference sequence). The CDR3 DNA reads as TGTGCCGCGGGGTCCCCTTTACACCGGGGAGCTGTTTTT. Residues: CAAGSPLHRGAVF.

This clone was detected a few times. The chain couples TRBV6-6 to TRBJ1-2; D is unresolved. Germline-derived CDR1 and CDR2 are MNHNY and SVGAGI (reference sequence). With 6 bases removed from V and 7 bases from J, the gap between germline ends came to 15 bases. The CDR3 runs to 13 residues. CDR3 amino acids: CASSPGNTVGYTF. In nucleotides, the CDR3 is TGTGCCAGCAGCCCGGGGAATACAGTTGGCTACACCTTC.

V gene TRBV30 combines with J gene TRBJ1-2; 8 bases align to TRBD1. The CDR3 consists of 15 residues. V was pared by 0 bases and J by 7 bases, with 10 bases of the junction left unmatched. Germline V CDR1 and CDR2: GTSNPN, SVGIG (reference sequence). The CDR3: CAWSVPAGGLRGYTF. The CDR3 DNA follows: TGTGCCTGGAGTGTACCGGCAGGGGGCCTTCGTGGCTACACCTTC.

The CDR3 loop reads CASSWGTGRLAKNIQYF. The CDR3, as DNA: TGTGCCAGCAGTTGGGGGACAGGGCGTTTAGCCAAAAACATTCAGTACTTC. The rearrangement joins TRBV27 to TRBJ2-4; 9 bases are shared with TRBD1. Germline values: CDR1 MNHEY, CDR2 SMNVEV (reference sequence). CDR3 length: 17 residues. V was clipped by 4 bases and J by 0 bases; unmatched bases: 7.

In its sample, this clone was seen many times. The chain is built from TRBV6-6 and TRBJ1-2; D not resolved. CDR1 MNHNY and CDR2 SVGAGI come from the germline V gene (reference sequence). Trimming pared 7 bases from V and 7 bases from J, leaving 16 bases between. This CDR3 region has 13 residues. The CDR3: CASNWQRGLGYTF. CDR3 DNA: TGTGCCAGCAACTGGCAAAGAGGACTTGGCTACACCTTC.

The chain combines TRBV19 with TRBJ1-1; a possible D gene is TRBD1 (5 bases). Germline-derived CDR1 and CDR2 are LNHDA and SQIVND (reference sequence). The V end was cut by 3 bases, the J end by 5 bases, with 13 bases between. The CDR3 consists of 14 residues. The DNA for the CDR3 is TGTGCCAGTAGTATTCATAGGGGAGGGACTGAAGCTTTCTTT. Its protein is CASSIHRGGTEAFF. The whole variable domain, filled in from reference TRBV19 and TRBJ1-1, reads DGGITQSPKYLFRKEGQNVTLSCEQNLNHDAMYWYRQDPGQGLRLIYYSQIVNDFQKGDIAEGYSVSREKKESFPLTVTSAQKNPTAFYLCASSIHRGGTEAFFGQGTRLTVV.

The table lists this clone with a few counts. The same CDR3 also results from other DNA sequences found in this sample. The gene calls are TRBV19 and TRBJ2-7, with TRBD1 identical over 10 bases. Germline CDR1 is LNHDA and CDR2 is SQIVND (reference sequence). This CDR3 spans 14 amino acids. The trim removed 6 bases at V and 4 bases at J, leaving 6 bases unmatched. The CDR3 nucleotides read TGTGCCAGTAGCCCGGGACAGGGGCCATACGAGCAGTACTTC. Its protein is CASSPGQGPYEQYF.

The V gene is TRBV29-1, the J gene TRBJ2-1; TRBD2 matches at 9 bases. There are 14 residues in the CDR3. Germline assignment: CDR1 SQVTM and CDR2 ANQGSEA. V was clipped by 7 bases and J by 9 bases; unmatched bases: 13. This CDR3 reads CSAETIAGVGEQFF. The CDR3 region has the DNA TGCAGCGCGGAAACCATAGCGGGAGTGGGTGAGCAGTTCTTC.

The chain uses TRBV28 and TRBJ1-1; possibly TRBD1 for D (5 bases). The CDR3 length is 13 residues. Per the germline V gene, CDR1 is MDHEN and CDR2 is SYDVKM. V was shortened by 4 bases and J by 5 bases, with 11 bases between the two germline ends. CDR3 region: CASSSTGGTEAFF. In DNA form, the CDR3 reads TGTGCCAGCAGTTCGACCGGGGGGACTGAAGCTTTCTTT.

V and J are TRBV24-1 and TRBJ2-1, with 8 positions matching TRBD1. The V and J ends lost 3 bases and 8 bases, in that order; junction bases with no gene match: 8. This CDR3 region has 15 residues. Germline CDR1 and CDR2: KGHDR and SFDVKD. CDR3 nucleotides: TGTGCCACCAGTGATAGGGCAGGGGGCATCCATGAGCAGTTCTTC. Residues: CATSDRAGGIHEQFF.

In DNA, the CDR3 is TGTGCCTGGACCGGACAGGGGACGCGCAATCAGCCCCAGCATTTT. Translated: CAWTGQGTRNQPQHF. The V gene is TRBV30, the J gene TRBJ1-5; the match to TRBD1 covers 9 bases. Germline CDR1 reads GTSNPN; CDR2 reads SVGIG (reference sequence). With V trimmed by 4 bases and J by 2 bases, 6 bases remained unmatched. This CDR3 spans 15 amino acids.

The V call is TRBV6-5, the J call TRBJ2-3, with 7 bases that match TRBD2. The CDR3 totals 15 residues. CDR1 and CDR2 from the germline V gene are MNHEY and SVGAGI. V was pared by 0 bases and J by 3 bases, with 3 bases of the junction left unmatched. DNA for the CDR3: TGTGCCAGCAGTTACTCGGGGGGGGAAACAGATACGCAGTATTTT. The encoded protein is CASSYSGGETDTQYF.

The V and J genes are TRBV28 and TRBJ2-3; D gene uncertain. CDR1 is MDHEN and CDR2 is SYDVKM in the germline V gene. Trimming took off 5 bases at V and 5 bases at J, with 8 bases between the two ends. The CDR3 runs to 12 residues. The CDR3 DNA sequence: TGTGCCAGCAGTCCCCAGGTAGATACGCAGTATTTT. The encoded protein is CASSPQVDTQYF.

The chain carries TRBV6-1 and TRBJ1-3; 7 bases align to TRBD1. The germline gives CDR1 MNHNS, CDR2 SASEGT. The V segment lost 1 base and the J segment 0 bases; nucleotides outside the gene matches: 3. The CDR3 length is 16 residues. CDR3 sequence: CASSEGNRGSGNTIYF. CDR3 coding DNA: TGTGCCAGCAGTGAAGGGAACAGGGGCTCTGGAAACACCATATATTTT.

The chain couples TRBV7-2 to TRBJ1-5, with a weak D call TRBD1 (5 bases). The germline V gene encodes CDR1 SGHTA and CDR2 FQGNSA. CDR3 length equals 14 residues. Trimming stripped 3 bases from V and 6 bases from J, with 12 bases between. This chain's CDR3 is CASSFPGGGQPQHF. The CDR3 nucleotides read TGTGCCAGCAGCTTCCCGGGGGGAGGTCAGCCCCAGCATTTT.

The chain couples TRBV7-8 to TRBJ1-4, with D unclear. Germline assignment: CDR1 SGHVS and CDR2 FQNEAQ. V was clipped by 1 base and J by 7 bases, with 7 bases between them. CDR3 length equals 13 residues. CDR3 bases: TGTGCCAGCAGCTTAGGCGGGATTGAAAAACTGTTTTTT. Protein product: CASSLGGIEKLFF.

Remarks on this clone: Distinct nucleotide sequences in the sample also encode this CDR3. The chain's CDR3 is CASSLTGSGNTIYF. CDR3 DNA sequence: TGTGCCAGCAGCTTGACAGGGTCTGGAAACACCATATATTTT. The rearrangement joins TRBV7-8 to TRBJ1-3; 7 bases fit TRBD1. CDR1 and CDR2 from the germline V gene are SGHVS and FQNEAQ. V dropped 3 bases and J dropped 1; count of bases not matched to a gene: 0. The CDR3 runs to 14 residues.

V and J are TRBV2 and TRBJ2-7; 8 nucleotides match TRBD2. The CDR3 sequence is 13 residues long. V lost 10 bases and J lost 7; bases outside the gene matches: 12. Per the germline V gene, CDR1 is SNHLY and CDR2 is FYNNEI. The CDR3 sequence is CANSGLEVGEQYF. CDR3 nucleotide sequence: TGTGCCAATTCGGGACTAGAGGTGGGGGAGCAGTACTTC. The full variable domain, in which reference TRBV2 and TRBJ2-7 provide the parts outside the CDR3, is EPEVTQTPSHQVTQMGQEVILRCVPISNHLYFYWYRQILGQKVEFLVSFYNNEISEKSEIFDDQFSVERPDGSNFTLKIRSTKLEDSAMYFCANSGLEVGEQYFGPGTRLTVT.

The V and J genes are TRBV6-4 and TRBJ1-1; TRBD1 might be the D (5 bases). The V gene lost 6 bases and the J gene lost 1 base, with 9 bases spanning the gap. The CDR3 extends over 13 amino acids. The germline gives CDR1 MRHNA, CDR2 SNTAGT. CDR3 coding DNA: TGTGCCAGCAGGCTACAGGAGAACACTGAAGCTTTCTTT. Translated: CASRLQENTEAFF.

The rearrangement uses TRBV5-6 and TRBJ2-4, with TRBD2 matching over 11 bases. The germline gives CDR1 SGHDT, CDR2 YYEEEE. V shed 1 base, J shed 3 bases, and the junction held 9 bases outside the gene matches. CDR3 length equals 18 residues. As DNA, the CDR3 is TGTGCCAGCAGCTTGATAGCGGGAGGGTGGGGAGTCAAAAACATTCAGTACTTC. Translated, it gives CASSLIAGGWGVKNIQYF.

Regarding this clone: Different DNA sequences within this sample yield the same CDR3. The chain has TRBV5-1 and TRBJ2-2, with D possibly TRBD2 on 6 matching bases. Trimming removed 1 base at V and 0 bases at J, with 7 bases between. CDR3 length equals 15 residues. Germline V gene sequence: CDR1 SGHRS, CDR2 YFSETQ. In nucleotides, the CDR3 is TGCGCCAGCAGCTTGCCGGGGGCGAACACCGGGGAGCTGTTTTTT. Protein: CASSLPGANTGELFF.

Here the CDR3 DNA reads TGTGCCAGCAGTTACGGCAGGGATGTCACCGGGGAGCTGTTTTTT. This encodes CASSYGRDVTGELFF. The chain couples TRBV6-6 to TRBJ2-2; weak D call: TRBD1 (5 bases). The germline V gene has CDR1 MNHNY and CDR2 SVGAGI (reference sequence). The V end lost 2 bases, the J end lost 4 bases, and 11 bases lay between the germline ends. The CDR3 consists of 15 residues.

The chain uses TRBV11-2 and TRBJ1-5; the D is unclear. The CDR3 loop spans 14 amino acids. Germline V lookup: CDR1 SGHAT, CDR2 FQNNGV. V lost 8 bases and J lost 1, with 12 bases in between. Here the CDR3 DNA reads TGTGCCAGCTCCTCGGGGAAGAGCAATCAGCCCCAGCATTTT. As protein: CASSSGKSNQPQHF.

This clone has only a few counts. The genes are TRBV7-8 and TRBJ1-5; unclear D gene. The germline V gene has CDR1 SGHVS and CDR2 FQNEAQ. The CDR3 runs 15 residues. The ends were cut back, 5 bases at V and 5 bases at J, with 16 bases in the middle. The CDR3 DNA reads as TGTGCCAGCAGCCCCCCGCTTAGACAAGATCAGCCCCAGCATTTT. Its translation: CASSPPLRQDQPQHF.